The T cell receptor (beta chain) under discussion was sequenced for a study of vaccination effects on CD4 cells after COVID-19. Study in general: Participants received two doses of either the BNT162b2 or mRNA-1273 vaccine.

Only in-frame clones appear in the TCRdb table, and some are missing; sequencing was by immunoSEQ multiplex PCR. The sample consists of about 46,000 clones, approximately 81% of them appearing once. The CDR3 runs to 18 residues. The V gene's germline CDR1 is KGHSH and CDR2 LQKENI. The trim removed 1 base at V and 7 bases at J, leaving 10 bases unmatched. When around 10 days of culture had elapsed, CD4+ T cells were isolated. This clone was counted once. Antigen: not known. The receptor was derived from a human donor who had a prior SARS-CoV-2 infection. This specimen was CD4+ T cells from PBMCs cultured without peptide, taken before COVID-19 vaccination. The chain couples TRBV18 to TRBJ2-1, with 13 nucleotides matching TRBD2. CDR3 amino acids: CASSPLPYSGLAGNEQFF. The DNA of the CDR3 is TGTGCCAGCTCACCACTTCCCTACTCGGGACTAGCGGGAAATGAGCAGTTCTTC.